Listed below are T cell receptor beta chains from one sample, sequenced in a study of blood T cell repertoires in COVID-19. Assay: immunoSEQ multiplex PCR; the TCRdb copy retains only in-frame clones and omits some. The sample yields around 200,000 clones, about 82% seen once. Sequencing used PBMCs or T cells enriched from blood (not recorded which). The receptor source for this set is a man in his forties with acute COVID-19. Both conserved end residues are part of each CDR3. Fields, in order: clone size, J gene, D gene, V gene, CDR3 protein, CDR3 DNA. The D gene is left open where the match is weak. Expanded clones get a size class; other rows say once, few or many, or leave the size out.

NA,TRBJ1-2,TRBD1,TRBV11-1,CASSHRGQALF,TGTGCCAGCAGCCACCGAGGACAGGCCCTATTC
NA,TRBJ1-2,NA,TRBV24-1,CATSAVDRVYGYTF,TGTGCCACCAGTGCCGTCGACAGAGTCTACGGCTACACCTTC
NA,TRBJ2-3,NA,TRBV7-2,CASSLVKLYTDTQYF,TGTGCCAGCAGCTTAGTGAAGCTATACACAGATACGCAGTATTTT
once,TRBJ2-7,NA,TRBV6-2/TRBV6-3,CASSYGQLSYEQYF,TGTGCCAGCAGTTACGGACAGCTTTCCTACGAGCAGTACTTC
NA,TRBJ1-2,NA,TRBV19,CASSIVGSGYPAGYTF,TGTGCCAGTAGTATAGTCGGGTCCGGATATCCCGCTGGCTACACCTTC
once,TRBJ2-1,TRBD2,TRBV12-5,CASGLVLGTSGGSSYNEQFF,TGTGCTAGTGGTTTGGTACTTGGGACTAGCGGTGGGAGCTCCTACAATGAGCAGTTCTTC
NA,TRBJ2-1,TRBD2,TRBV3-1/TRBV3-2,CASSPLAGVNEQFF,TGTGCCAGCAGCCCTCTAGCGGGAGTGAATGAGCAGTTCTTC
NA,TRBJ2-1,TRBD2,TRBV5-1,CASSVLTSGRAHEQFF,TGCGCCAGCAGCGTTCTGACTAGCGGGAGGGCCCACGAGCAGTTCTTC
NA,TRBJ1-6,TRBD1,TRBV18,CASSPGQNNSPLHF,TGTGCCAGCTCACCGGGACAGAATAATTCACCCCTCCACTTT
NA,TRBJ1-4,NA,TRBV6-6,CASIGPGNEKLFF,TGTGCCAGCATCGGCCCAGGGAACGAAAAACTGTTTTTT
once,TRBJ1-2,NA,TRBV6-5,CASNSGREGYTF,TGTGCCAGCAATTCGGGGAGAGAGGGCTACACCTTC
NA,TRBJ1-3,NA,TRBV3-1/TRBV3-2,CASSPPVVSGNTIYF,TGTGCCAGCAGCCCTCCCGTCGTCTCTGGAAACACCATATATTTT
NA,TRBJ1-1,NA,TRBV12-5,CASGLSWNTEAFF,TGTGCTAGTGGTTTGTCCTGGAACACTGAAGCTTTCTTT
few,TRBJ2-7,NA,TRBV21-1,CASSKNPGQGLYEQYF,TGTGCCAGCAGCAAAAACCCGGGGCAGGGGTTGTACGAGCAGTACTTC
NA,TRBJ2-3,TRBD2,TRBV5-1,CASSPGGSGVFTSTDTQYF,TGCGCCAGCAGCCCTGGGGGTAGCGGGGTTTTCACTAGCACAGATACGCAGTATTTT
NA,TRBJ1-1,NA,TRBV5-1,CASSLALLREKAFF,TGCGCCAGCAGCTTGGCCCTTCTTAGGGAGAAAGCTTTCTTT
NA,TRBJ1-5,NA,TRBV5-1,CASSLEGGRQPQHF,TGCGCCAGCAGCTTGGAGGGAGGGCGACAGCCCCAGCATTTT
NA,TRBJ1-5,NA,TRBV2,CASGLGRPQHF,TGTGCCAGCGGGCTGGGGCGGCCCCAGCATTTT
NA,TRBJ2-1,NA,TRBV6-2/TRBV6-3,CASSYYSSESEQFF,TGTGCCAGCAGTTACTACTCTAGCGAGAGTGAGCAGTTCTTC
NA,TRBJ2-2,NA,TRBV5-1,CASSLAVGGAGELFF,TGCGCCAGCAGCTTGGCCGTAGGGGGTGCCGGGGAGCTGTTTTTT
NA,TRBJ1-5,NA,TRBV27,CASSFQGYSNQPQHF,TGTGCCAGCAGTTTCCAGGGGTATAGCAATCAGCCCCAGCATTTT
NA,TRBJ2-3,TRBD2,TRBV19,CASKDAGGPNTQYF,TGTGCCAGTAAAGATGCGGGAGGGCCAAATACGCAGTATTTT
NA,TRBJ2-1,NA,TRBV5-1,CASAGAGAANEQFF,TGCGCCAGCGCAGGGGCGGGAGCAGCGAATGAGCAGTTCTTC
NA,TRBJ1-1,TRBD1,TRBV28,CASSSGTGFGWTEAFF,TGTGCCAGCAGTTCCGGGACAGGTTTTGGGTGGACTGAAGCTTTCTTT
NA,TRBJ1-1,NA,TRBV7-9,CASSPAGIEAFF,TGTGCCAGCAGCCCCGCGGGGATCGAAGCTTTCTTT
NA,TRBJ2-5,NA,TRBV18,CASSPGGKETQYF,TGTGCCAGCTCACCAGGCGGAAAAGAGACCCAGTACTTC
NA,TRBJ1-1,NA,TRBV9,CASRKGVSNTEAFF,TGTGCCAGCAGGAAGGGGGTTTCGAACACTGAAGCTTTCTTT
NA,TRBJ2-7,TRBD2,TRBV19,CASSIEGLAADYEQYF,TGTGCCAGTAGTATAGAGGGACTAGCAGCCGACTACGAGCAGTACTTC
NA,TRBJ1-2,NA,TRBV7-9,CASSLGQVYGYTF,TGTGCCAGCAGCTTAGGGCAGGTCTATGGCTACACCTTC
NA,TRBJ2-7,TRBD1,TRBV28,CASSLTGGPDEQYF,TGTGCCAGCAGTTTAACAGGGGGTCCGGACGAGCAGTACTTC
once,TRBJ2-5,NA,TRBV7-2,CASSLALHQETQYF,TGTGCCAGCAGCTTAGCTCTCCACCAAGAGACCCAGTACTTC
NA,TRBJ1-1,NA,TRBV27,CASSRRGEGTEAFF,TGTGCCAGCAGCCGAAGAGGTGAAGGAACTGAAGCTTTCTTT
NA,TRBJ1-1,NA,TRBV6-2/TRBV6-3,CASSIRFTAEAFF,TGTGCCAGCAGTATTCGGTTTACCGCTGAAGCTTTCTTT
NA,TRBJ2-7,NA,TRBV10-1,CASISPIRGYEQYF,TGCGCCAGTATTAGCCCAATTCGTGGCTACGAGCAGTACTTC
few,TRBJ2-1,TRBD2,TRBV5-1,CASSLGLAGSNEQFF,TGCGCCAGCAGCTTGGGACTAGCGGGATCCAATGAGCAGTTCTTC
NA,TRBJ2-7,TRBD2,TRBV7-9,CASGTKPGLGRNEQYF,TGTGCCAGCGGAACTAAACCGGGACTAGGGAGGAACGAGCAGTACTTC
NA,TRBJ2-5,TRBD1,TRBV4-1,CASSQDNRQGETQYF,TGCGCCAGCAGCCAAGATAACAGACAGGGAGAGACCCAGTACTTC
NA,TRBJ2-2,NA,TRBV19,CASSQGHTGAGELFF,TGTGCCAGTAGTCAAGGACATACTGGGGCCGGGGAGCTGTTTTTT
NA,TRBJ1-1,NA,TRBV29-1,CSAEEGHEAFF,TGCAGCGCCGAAGAAGGACACGAAGCTTTCTTT
few,TRBJ1-2,NA,TRBV6-5,CASSYSGDGYTF,TGTGCCAGCAGTTACTCAGGGGATGGCTACACCTTC
NA,TRBJ2-7,NA,TRBV5-1,CASSSQGSGYEQYF,TGCGCCAGCAGCTCTCAGGGGTCGGGCTACGAGCAGTACTTC
NA,TRBJ2-3,NA,TRBV27,CASSFPGGVTDTQYF,TGTGCCAGCAGTTTCCCAGGAGGGGTCACAGATACGCAGTATTTT
NA,TRBJ2-7,NA,TRBV7-3,CASSPVGLTSYEQYF,TGTGCCAGCAGCCCAGTGGGACTCACCTCCTACGAGCAGTACTTC
NA,TRBJ1-4,NA,TRBV21-1,CASSPFPRGRHPPEKLFF,TGTGCCAGCAGCCCTTTCCCGAGAGGGAGGCACCCACCTGAAAAACTGTTTTTT
NA,TRBJ2-7,NA,TRBV20-1,CSASDFYEQYF,TGCAGTGCTTCTGACTTCTACGAGCAGTACTTC
NA,TRBJ2-4,NA,TRBV21-1,CASSKGGNRGHRDIQYF,TGTGCCAGCAGCAAAGGAGGGAACAGGGGTCATCGGGACATTCAGTACTTC
NA,TRBJ2-5,TRBD1,TRBV28,CASTFWGTGGPRETQYF,TGTGCCAGCACCTTTTGGGGAACAGGGGGCCCAAGGGAGACCCAGTACTTC
NA,TRBJ2-3,TRBD2,TRBV25-1,CASNLAGPTDTQYF,TGTGCCAGCAACTTAGCGGGTCCCACAGATACGCAGTATTTT
NA,TRBJ1-1,NA,TRBV3-1/TRBV3-2,CAAHDGADTEAFF,TGTGCCGCCCACGATGGGGCTGACACTGAAGCTTTCTTT
NA,TRBJ2-3,NA,TRBV27,CASDTTEREGGSTDTQYF,TGTGCCAGCGACACCACCGAGAGGGAGGGGGGTTCCACAGATACGCAGTATTTT
once,TRBJ2-5,NA,TRBV6-5,CASRGAGRTQETQYF,TGTGCCAGCAGAGGGGCTGGGAGGACCCAAGAGACCCAGTACTTC
NA,TRBJ2-1,NA,TRBV18,CASSLTIGNYNEQFF,TGTGCCAGCTCACTGACAATTGGAAACTACAATGAGCAGTTCTTC